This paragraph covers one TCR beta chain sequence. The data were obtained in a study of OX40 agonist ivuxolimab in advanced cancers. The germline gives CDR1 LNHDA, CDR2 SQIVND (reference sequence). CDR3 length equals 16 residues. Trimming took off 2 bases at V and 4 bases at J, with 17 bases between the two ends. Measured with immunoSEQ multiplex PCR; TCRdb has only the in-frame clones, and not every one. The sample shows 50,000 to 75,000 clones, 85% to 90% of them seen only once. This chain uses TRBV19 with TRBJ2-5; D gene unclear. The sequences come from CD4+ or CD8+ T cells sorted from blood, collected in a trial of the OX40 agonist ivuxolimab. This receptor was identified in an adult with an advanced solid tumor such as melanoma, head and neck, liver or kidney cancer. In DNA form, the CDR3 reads TGTGCCAGTAGTATAATCCGTGTTCCGGGTCTAGAGACCCAGTACTTC. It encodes CASSIIRVPGLETQYF.